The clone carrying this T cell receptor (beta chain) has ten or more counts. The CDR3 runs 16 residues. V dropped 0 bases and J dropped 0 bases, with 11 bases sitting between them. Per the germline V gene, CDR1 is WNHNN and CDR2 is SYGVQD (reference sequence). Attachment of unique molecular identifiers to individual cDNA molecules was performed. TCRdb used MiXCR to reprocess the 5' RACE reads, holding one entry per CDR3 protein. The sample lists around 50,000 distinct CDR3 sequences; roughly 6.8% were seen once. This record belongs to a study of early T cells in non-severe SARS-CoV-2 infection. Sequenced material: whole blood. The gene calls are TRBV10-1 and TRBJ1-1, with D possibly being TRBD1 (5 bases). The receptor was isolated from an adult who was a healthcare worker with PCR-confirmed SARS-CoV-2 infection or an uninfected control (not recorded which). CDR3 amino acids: CASSESRGAVNTEAFF. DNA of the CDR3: TGCGCCAGCAGTGAGTCGAGAGGGGCCGTGAACACTGAAGCTTTCTTT.